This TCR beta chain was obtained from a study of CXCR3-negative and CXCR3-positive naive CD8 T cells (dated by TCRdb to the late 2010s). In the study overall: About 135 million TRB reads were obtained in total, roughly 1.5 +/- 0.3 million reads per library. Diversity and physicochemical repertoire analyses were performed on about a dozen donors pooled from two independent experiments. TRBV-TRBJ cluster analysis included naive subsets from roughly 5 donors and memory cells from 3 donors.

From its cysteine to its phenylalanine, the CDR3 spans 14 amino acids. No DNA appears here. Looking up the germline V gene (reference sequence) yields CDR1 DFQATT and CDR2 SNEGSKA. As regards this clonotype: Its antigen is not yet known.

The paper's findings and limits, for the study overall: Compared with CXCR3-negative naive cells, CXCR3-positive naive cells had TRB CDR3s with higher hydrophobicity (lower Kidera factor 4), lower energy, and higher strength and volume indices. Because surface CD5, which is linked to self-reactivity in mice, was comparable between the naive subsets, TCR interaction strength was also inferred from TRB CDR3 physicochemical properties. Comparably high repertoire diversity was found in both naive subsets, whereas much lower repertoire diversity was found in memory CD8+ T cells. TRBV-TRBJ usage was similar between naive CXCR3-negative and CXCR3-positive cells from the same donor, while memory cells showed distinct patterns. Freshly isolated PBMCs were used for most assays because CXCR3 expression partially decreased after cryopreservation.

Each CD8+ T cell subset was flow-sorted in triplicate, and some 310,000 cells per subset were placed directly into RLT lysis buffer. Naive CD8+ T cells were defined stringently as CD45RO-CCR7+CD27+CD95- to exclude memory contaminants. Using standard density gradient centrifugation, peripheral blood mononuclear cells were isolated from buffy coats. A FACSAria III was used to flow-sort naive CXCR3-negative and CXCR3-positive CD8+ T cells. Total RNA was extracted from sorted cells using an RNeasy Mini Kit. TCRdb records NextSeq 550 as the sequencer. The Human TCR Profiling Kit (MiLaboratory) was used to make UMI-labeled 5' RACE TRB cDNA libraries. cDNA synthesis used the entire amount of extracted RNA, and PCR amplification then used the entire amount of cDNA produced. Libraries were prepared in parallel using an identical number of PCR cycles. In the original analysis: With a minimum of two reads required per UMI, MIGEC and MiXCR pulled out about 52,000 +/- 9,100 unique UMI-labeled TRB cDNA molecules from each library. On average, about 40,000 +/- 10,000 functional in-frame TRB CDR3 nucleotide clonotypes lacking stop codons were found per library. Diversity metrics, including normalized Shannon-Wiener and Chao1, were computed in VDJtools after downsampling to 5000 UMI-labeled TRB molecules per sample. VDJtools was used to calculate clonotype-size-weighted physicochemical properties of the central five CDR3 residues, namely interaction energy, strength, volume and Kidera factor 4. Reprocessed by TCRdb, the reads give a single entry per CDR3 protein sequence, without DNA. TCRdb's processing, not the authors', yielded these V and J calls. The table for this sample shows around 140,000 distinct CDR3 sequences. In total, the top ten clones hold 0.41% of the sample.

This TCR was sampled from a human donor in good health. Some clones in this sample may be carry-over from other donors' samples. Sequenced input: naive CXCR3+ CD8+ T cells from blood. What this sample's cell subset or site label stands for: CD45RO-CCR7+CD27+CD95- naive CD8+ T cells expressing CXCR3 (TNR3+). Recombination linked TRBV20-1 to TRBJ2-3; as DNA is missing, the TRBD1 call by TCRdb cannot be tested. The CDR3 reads CSARFSRAADTQYF.